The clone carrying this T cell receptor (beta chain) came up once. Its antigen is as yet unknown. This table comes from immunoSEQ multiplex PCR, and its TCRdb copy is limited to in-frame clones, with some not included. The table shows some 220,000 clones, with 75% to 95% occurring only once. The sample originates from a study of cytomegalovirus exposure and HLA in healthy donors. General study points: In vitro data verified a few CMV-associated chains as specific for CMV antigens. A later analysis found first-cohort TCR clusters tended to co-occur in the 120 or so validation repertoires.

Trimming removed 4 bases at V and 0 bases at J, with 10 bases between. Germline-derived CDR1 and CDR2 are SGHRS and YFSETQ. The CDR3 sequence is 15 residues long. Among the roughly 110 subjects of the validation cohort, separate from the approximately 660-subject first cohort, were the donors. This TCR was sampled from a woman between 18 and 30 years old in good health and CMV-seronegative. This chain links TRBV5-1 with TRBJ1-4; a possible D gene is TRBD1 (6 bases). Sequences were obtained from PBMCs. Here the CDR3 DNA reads TGCGCCAGCAGCACGGACAGTGCAACTAATGAAAAACTGTTTTTT. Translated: CASSTDSATNEKLFF.